These T cell receptor beta chains were read from a single sample in a study of identical twins. TCRdb itself ran the 5' RACE reads through MiXCR, one entry per CDR3 protein. Of roughly 250,000 distinct CDR3 sequences listed, around 15% are singletons. Material: memory (CD45RO+) T cells sorted from blood. The receptors were sampled from a young woman in good health. Both conserved end residues are part of each CDR3. The D gene is left open where the match is weak. The size of a clone is reported for some rows only, either as once, few or many, or as a class for expanded clones.

cdr3_aa,cdr3_nt,clone_size,v_call,d_call,j_call
CATSGGERVWGDEQFF,TGTGCCACCAGTGGTGGAGAGCGGGTTTGGGGCGATGAGCAGTTCTTC,many,TRBV24-1,-,TRBJ2-1
CSARVLTGPMNSEAFF,TGCAGTGCTAGAGTCCTTACAGGGCCTATGAACTCTGAAGCTTTCTTT,-,TRBV20-1,-,TRBJ1-1
CASSPPYQYEQYF,TGTGCCAGCTCACCACCTTATCAATACGAGCAGTACTTC,many,TRBV18,-,TRBJ2-7
CASSLEGRDTEAFF,TGTGCCAGCAGCTTAGAAGGGAGAGACACTGAAGCTTTCTTT,-,TRBV7-9,-,TRBJ1-1
CASSEHPGWGEQFF,TGTGCCAGCAGCGAACACCCTGGGTGGGGTGAGCAGTTCTTC,few,TRBV9,-,TRBJ2-1
CASSEEGTEANYGYTF,TGTGCCAGCAGTGAGGAAGGGACTGAAGCTAACTATGGCTACACCTTC,-,TRBV6-1,-,TRBJ1-2
CSASDGRIRETQYF,TGCAGTGCTAGTGACGGACGCATTAGGGAGACCCAGTACTTC,few,TRBV20-1,-,TRBJ2-5
CASSSRNTGELFF,TGTGCCAGCAGCTCGAGGAACACCGGGGAGCTGTTTTTT,many,TRBV11-2,-,TRBJ2-2
CASSSPLTVHEQYF,TGTGCCAGCAGTTCCCCTCTGACAGTCCACGAGCAGTACTTC,-,TRBV6-5,-,TRBJ2-7
CASSEFRGTGSPFEQYF,TGCGCCAGCAGTGAGTTCAGAGGGACAGGGAGTCCGTTCGAGCAGTACTTC,few,TRBV10-1,TRBD1,TRBJ2-7